The 2 T cell receptor beta chains below all came from one sample that was sequenced in a study of T-cell reconstitution after alpha-beta-depleted transplantation in children. Unique molecular identifiers were used to barcode this TCRbeta library. TCRdb analysed the PCR reads with MiXCR anew, one entry per CDR3 protein. Of 250,000 to 300,000 distinct CDR3 sequences detected, over 9% appear once; the ten largest clones hold roughly 7.1%. The specimen comprised PBMCs, sampled before TCRalphabeta/CD19-depleted stem cell transplant. The receptors shown here come from a boy younger than two with acute myeloid leukemia, due to receive a stem cell transplant.

This clonotype appeared many times. This chain links TRBV28 with TRBJ2-3; 8 nucleotides align to TRBD1. The V and J ends lost 4 bases and 4 bases, in that order; junction bases with no gene match: 4. The CDR3 runs to 14 residues. Germline lookup yields CDR1 MDHEN and CDR2 SYDVKM. The CDR3 loop is CASSSRQGPDTQYF. CDR3 coding DNA: TGTGCCAGCAGTTCCCGACAGGGGCCAGATACGCAGTATTTT.

Many counts were recorded for this clonotype. The chain joins TRBV20-1 to TRBJ2-7; possibly TRBD2 for D (6 bases). The V gene's germline CDR1 is DFQATT and CDR2 SNEGSKA (reference sequence). The CDR3 runs 13 residues. V shed 3 bases and J shed 2 bases, with 11 bases lying between them. Here the CDR3 reads CSARGTSAYEQYF. CDR3 nucleotides: TGCAGTGCTAGGGGGACTTCCGCCTACGAGCAGTACTTC.